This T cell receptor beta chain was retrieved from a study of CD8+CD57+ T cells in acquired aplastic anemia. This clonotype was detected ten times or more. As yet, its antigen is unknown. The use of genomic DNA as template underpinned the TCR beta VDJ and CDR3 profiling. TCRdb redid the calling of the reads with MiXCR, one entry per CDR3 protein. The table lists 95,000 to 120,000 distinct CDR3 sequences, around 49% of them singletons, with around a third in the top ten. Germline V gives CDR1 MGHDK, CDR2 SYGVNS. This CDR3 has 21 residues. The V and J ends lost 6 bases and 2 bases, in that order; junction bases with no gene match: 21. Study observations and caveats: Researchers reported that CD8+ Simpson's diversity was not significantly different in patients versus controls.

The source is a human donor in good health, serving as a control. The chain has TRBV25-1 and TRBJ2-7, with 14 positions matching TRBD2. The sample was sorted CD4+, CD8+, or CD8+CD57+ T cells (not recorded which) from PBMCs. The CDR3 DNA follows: TGTGCCAGCAGCTCCATGTCCGGCGCGGCAGCGACTAGCGGGGGGGCCTACGAGCAGTACTTC. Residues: CASSSMSGAAATSGGAYEQYF.